A single sample gave rise to the 16 T cell receptor beta chains below, sequenced in a study of Ad26.COV2.S vaccination and SARS-CoV-2 variants. Measured with immunoSEQ multiplex PCR; TCRdb has only the in-frame clones, and not every one. Of about 320,000 clones listed, approximately 80% were seen once; the top ten hold 2% to 2.5%. Treatment noted: around 19 received Ad26.COV2.S at low or high dose, single or two shots; about 5 received placebo; per-sample allocation not given. It was on day 63 after the first vaccine or placebo injection that samples were taken. The sequencing here drew on peripheral blood, taken in a trial of Ad26.COV2.S vaccine versus placebo. These receptors all stem from a person aged 18-65 years who received the Ad26.COV2.S COVID-19 vaccine or a placebo.

This chain connects TRBV24-1 to TRBJ2-2; 10 bases line up with TRBD1. V shed 0 bases and J 4 bases; nucleotides not matched to a gene: 1. The germline V gene has CDR1 KGHDR and CDR2 SFDVKD. This CDR3 comprises 16 residues. The CDR3 DNA is TGTGCCACCAGTGATTTGGGGACAGGGGTCACCGGGGAGCTGTTTTTT. It specifies CATSDLGTGVTGELFF.

The chain uses TRBV10-3 and TRBJ2-1; D gene uncertain. There are 11 residues in the CDR3. The V and J ends lost 2 bases and 10 bases respectively, with 6 bases between them. Per germline, CDR1 ENHRY and CDR2 SYGVKD. CDR3 region: CAISESREQFF. The CDR3 nucleotides are TGTGCCATCAGTGAGAGTAGAGAGCAGTTCTTC.

Regarding this clone: In the same sample, other DNA sequences code for this CDR3. The V gene is TRBV7-9, the J gene TRBJ2-2, with a tentative D call TRBD1 (6 bases). V dropped 3 bases and J dropped 1 base, with 6 bases sitting between them. CDR1 SEHNR and CDR2 FQNEAQ come from the germline V gene (reference sequence). The CDR3 runs 14 residues. Written as DNA, the CDR3 is TGTGCCAGCAGCTTGGGACAGAACACCGGGGAGCTGTTTTTT. It encodes CASSLGQNTGELFF.

This clone was seen only a few times. This rearrangement joins TRBV10-1 to TRBJ1-1; 8 bases match TRBD1. Per germline, CDR1 WNHNN and CDR2 SYGVQD (reference sequence). V lost 7 bases and J lost 5; bases outside the gene matches: 9. CDR3 length: 14 residues. This CDR3 is CASNPDREGTEAFF. The CDR3, as DNA: TGCGCCAGCAACCCGGACAGGGAAGGGACTGAAGCTTTCTTT.

This chain uses TRBV6-1 with TRBJ2-7; tentative D call: TRBD1 (6 bases). The V gene's germline CDR1 is MNHNS and CDR2 SASEGT. The V end lost 0 bases, the J end lost 4 bases, and 31 bases lay between the germline ends. The CDR3 length is 21 residues. CDR3 bases: TGTGCCAGCAGTGAAGCTCTTATTGAAGGGGCAGGGGATCCCAATGCTTACGAGCAGTACTTC. This translates into CASSEALIEGAGDPNAYEQYF.

In this sample, this clone turned up many times. This chain uses TRBV10-2 with TRBJ1-1; possible D gene TRBD1, 6 bases. Germline values: CDR1 WSHSY, CDR2 SAAADI. Trimming took 0 bases from V and 2 from J, leaving 13 bases between them. The CDR3 is made up of 16 amino acids. DNA of the CDR3: TGCGCCAGCAGTGAGTCGCGGGGGCGAGTAAACACTGAAGCTTTCTTT. Its translation is CASSESRGRVNTEAFF.

The rearrangement joins TRBV5-8 to TRBJ1-1; the D is unclear. The ends were cut back, 1 base at V and 7 bases at J, with 5 bases in the middle. This CDR3 is 11 amino acids long. Germline CDR1 and CDR2: SGHTS and YDEGEE. The CDR3 loop is CASSLMVEAFF. CDR3 nucleotide sequence: TGTGCCAGCAGCTTGATGGTTGAAGCTTTCTTT.

This clone was seen only a few times. The V call is TRBV9, the J call TRBJ1-6; D unresolved. CDR1 and CDR2 from the germline V gene are SGDLS and YYNGEE. Trimming took off 0 bases at V and 1 base at J, with 8 bases between the two ends. This CDR3 has 16 amino acids. CDR3 sequence reads: CASSVDPESYNSPLHF. The CDR3 DNA sequence: TGTGCCAGCAGCGTAGACCCCGAGTCCTATAATTCACCCCTCCACTTT.

The chain uses TRBV5-4 and TRBJ2-3, with D possibly being TRBD1 (5 bases). Germline loops: CDR1 SGHNT, CDR2 YYREEE (reference sequence). Between the trimmed V and J ends, which lost 1 base and 4 bases, there was a span of 10 bases. This CDR3 contains 14 residues. DNA of the CDR3: TGTGCCAGCAGCTTGCAGGGTATCGCAGATACGCAGTATTTT. Residues: CASSLQGIADTQYF.

CDR3 in DNA: TGTGCCAGCAGCCGACGCACCGGGGGGACGGGGTTCTTC. Protein sequence: CASSRRTGGTGFF. The chain employs TRBV7-8 and TRBJ2-1; 7 nucleotides agree with TRBD2. Unmatched junction bases numbered 13, after V lost 5 bases and J lost 15 bases. Germline V gene lookup returns CDR1 SGHVS and CDR2 FQNEAQ. The CDR3 consists of 13 residues.

V gene TRBV19 combines with J gene TRBJ1-2, with 7 positions matching TRBD1. The CDR3 runs 13 residues. V was clipped by 6 bases and J by 2 bases; unmatched bases: 3. Germline V gives CDR1 LNHDA, CDR2 SQIVND (reference sequence). The CDR3 coding sequence is TGTGCCAGTAGCCCGGGACAGAACTATGGCTACACCTTC. It is translated as CASSPGQNYGYTF.

V usage is TRBV11-3 and J usage is TRBJ1-2, with no clear D. Looked up from germline, CDR1 is SGHNT and CDR2 is YENEEA. The CDR3 loop spans 15 amino acids. V lost 0 bases and J lost 2, with 10 bases in between. The CDR3 coding sequence is TGTGCCAGCAGCTTAGATCCGGCCGTCAACTATGGCTACACCTTC. As protein: CASSLDPAVNYGYTF.

In nucleotides, the CDR3 is TGTGCTAGTGGTTTTGGCGAACCCGGGGAGCTGTTTTTT. Amino acids: CASGFGEPGELFF. V gene TRBV12-5 combines with J gene TRBJ2-2; D is unresolved. Germline CDR1 is LGHNT and CDR2 is FRNRAP. Trimming cost V 3 bases and J 6 bases, with 8 bases left between them. The CDR3 length is 13 residues.

This clone was counted a single time. The chain employs TRBV19 and TRBJ2-3; D is undetermined. Germline-derived CDR1 and CDR2 are LNHDA and SQIVND (reference sequence). Trimming left V 3 bases short and J 1 base short, with 5 bases between. This CDR3 is built from 13 residues. CDR3 bases: TGTGCCAGTAGTATTCGTCGCACAGATACGCAGTATTTT. The encoded protein is CASSIRRTDTQYF.

CDR3 sequence: CSVYGSTEAFF. CDR3 nucleotide sequence: TGCAGTGTATATGGAAGCACTGAAGCTTTCTTT. The chain recombines TRBV20-1 with TRBJ1-1; D not resolved. This CDR3 has 11 amino acids. Germline lookup yields CDR1 DFQATT and CDR2 SNEGSKA (reference sequence). V lost 7 bases, J lost 4 bases, and 10 bases lay in between.

The V and J genes are TRBV7-3 and TRBJ1-5; possibly TRBD1 for D (5 bases). This CDR3 has 15 amino acids. V lost 5 bases, J lost 1 base, and 12 bases lay in between. Germline V lookup: CDR1 SGHTA, CDR2 FQGTGA. CDR3 sequence: CASSVVWGSNQPQHF. Here the CDR3 DNA reads TGTGCCAGCAGCGTGGTGTGGGGGAGCAATCAGCCCCAGCATTTT.